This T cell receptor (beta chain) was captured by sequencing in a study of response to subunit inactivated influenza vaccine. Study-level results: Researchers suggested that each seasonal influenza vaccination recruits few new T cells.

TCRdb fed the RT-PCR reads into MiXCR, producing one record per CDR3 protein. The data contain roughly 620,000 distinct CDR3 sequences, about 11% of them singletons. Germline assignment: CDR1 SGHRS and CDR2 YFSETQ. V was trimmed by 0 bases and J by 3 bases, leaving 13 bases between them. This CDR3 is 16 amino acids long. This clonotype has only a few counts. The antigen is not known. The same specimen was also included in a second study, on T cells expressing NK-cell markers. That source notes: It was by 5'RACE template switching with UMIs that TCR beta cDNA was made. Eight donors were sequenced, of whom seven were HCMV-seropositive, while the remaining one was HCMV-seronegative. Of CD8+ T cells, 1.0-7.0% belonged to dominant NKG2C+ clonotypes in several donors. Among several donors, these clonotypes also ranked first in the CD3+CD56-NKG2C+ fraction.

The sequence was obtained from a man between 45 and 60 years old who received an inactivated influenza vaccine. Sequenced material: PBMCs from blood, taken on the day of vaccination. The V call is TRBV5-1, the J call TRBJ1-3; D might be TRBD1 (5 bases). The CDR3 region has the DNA TGCGCCAGCAGCTTGGGGCGAGGGGCGGATGGAAACACCATATATTTT. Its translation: CASSLGRGADGNTIYF.